This T cell receptor (beta chain) was documented in a study of CD8 T cells in Susac syndrome. An amount of RNA that ranged from roughly 0.5 to 1 ug was reverse transcribed with random hexamers. Amplification of TCR beta CDR3 used immunoSEQ multiplex PCR across 54 Vbeta and 13 Jbeta. Each CDR3 protein is one row after TCRdb ran MiXCR on the immunoSEQ multiplex PCR reads. The table lists some 120,000 distinct CDR3 sequences, approximately 94% of them singletons, with around 0.12% in the top ten. Sequencing of TCR beta covered CD8+ and CD4+ T cells obtained from blood. Multiple sclerosis controls were treatment-naive patients with stable or active relapsing-remitting disease. Bulk CD8+ and CD4+ cells came from magnetic negative isolation; CD8+ TEMRA by FACS. From germline, CDR1 is SGHNT and CDR2 YYREEE (reference sequence). This CDR3 is built from 16 residues. The ends lost 4 bases at V and 4 bases at J; junction bases unmatched: 10.

The chain carries TRBV5-4 and TRBJ2-2, with 7 nucleotides matching TRBD1. The sequencing input was CD4+ T cells from PBMCs. This receptor was obtained from a human donor with multiple sclerosis. The CDR3 bases are TGTGCCAGCAGCCTAGACGGGACAGCAGTCACCGGGGAGCTGTTTTTT. It specifies CASSLDGTAVTGELFF.